The 20 T cell receptor beta chains in this list originate from one sample, sequenced in a study of breast tumors, draining lymph nodes, adjacent tissues. TCRdb re-called the multiplex PCR reads with MiXCR, one entry per CDR3 protein. The table shows more than 200,000 distinct CDR3 sequences, with roughly 30% occurring only once. Breast cancer patients provided tissue from their axillary draining lymph nodes. Sequenced input: axillary lymph node tissue. These receptors were obtained from a female donor with breast cancer. Some clones in this sample may be carry-over from other donors' samples.

CDR3 DNA: TGTGCCAGCAGCTCACGGGGGGTAGGGTATGAGGAGACCCAGTACTTC. Protein sequence: CASSSRGVGYEETQYF. The gene calls are TRBV5-5 and TRBJ2-5, with TRBD2 identical over 7 bases. Germline CDR1 is SGHKS and CDR2 is YYEKEE (reference sequence). The CDR3 loop spans 16 amino acids. Trimming cost V 3 bases and J 5 bases; bases outside gene matches: 13.

This clonotype was found many times. The CDR3, as DNA: TGCAGCGTTGGAGGGCAGGGCATGAACACCGGGGAGCTGTTTTTT. Its protein product is CSVGGQGMNTGELFF. The chain recombines TRBV29-1 with TRBJ2-2, with D tentatively TRBD1 or TRBD2 (5 bases each). The germline gives CDR1 SQVTM, CDR2 ANQGSEA. This CDR3 comprises 15 residues. Deletions cut 4 bases from V and 1 base from J, with 13 bases between.

The DNA for the CDR3 is TGCAGTGCTAGAGAGTGGGGTTCTAGCCGAGAGACCCAGTACTTC. Amino acid sequence: CSAREWGSSRETQYF. The V gene is TRBV20-1, the J gene TRBJ2-5; perhaps TRBD2 as D (5 bases). CDR1 and CDR2 from the germline V gene are DFQATT and SNEGSKA (reference sequence). This CDR3 comprises 15 residues. V was cut by 0 bases and J by 4 bases, with 15 bases left in between.

Remarks on this clonotype: Since a much larger clone is just one base distant, this may be a read error. The CDR3, as DNA: TGTGCCAGCAGTCTCGAGGACTACAATGAGCAGTTCTTC. It encodes CASSLEDYNEQFF. This sequence joins TRBV6-1 and TRBJ2-1; D gene unclear. Trimming removed 5 bases from V and 3 bases from J, with 8 bases in between. The CDR3 covers 13 residues. The germline V gene has CDR1 MNHNS and CDR2 SASEGT.

Comment on this clonotype: Being one base from a much bigger clone, this may be a read error. The CDR3 loop is CPSSPQTGDYGYTF. The CDR3 DNA sequence: TGTCCCAGCAGCCCCCAGACAGGGGACTATGGCTACACCTTC. This chain connects TRBV3-1 to TRBJ1-2, with 8 bases matching TRBD1. The CDR3 runs to 14 residues. Per germline, CDR1 LGHDT and CDR2 YNNKEL (reference sequence).

The sample holds a few counts of this clonotype. A read error is possible here, since a much larger clone lies one base away. The chain employs TRBV13 and TRBJ2-3, with 9 bases that match TRBD2. The length of the CDR3 is 15 residues. From germline, CDR1 is PRHDT and CDR2 FYEKMQ (reference sequence). Trimming at V came to 2 bases and at J to 6 bases, leaving 6 bases not matched to a gene. CDR3 DNA: TGTGCCAGCAGCTTACCGGTAGCGGGAGTTGATACGCAGTATTTT. As protein: CASSLPVAGVDTQYF.

This sequence joins TRBV2 and TRBJ2-6, with 11 bases that match TRBD1. CDR1 and CDR2 from the germline V gene are SNHLY and FYNNEI. CDR3 length: 16 amino acids. CDR3 protein: CTAKPGQGAGANVLTF. The CDR3, as DNA: TGTACCGCTAAGCCGGGACAGGGGGCTGGGGCCAACGTCCTGACTTTC.

In its sample, this clonotype was seen a few times. The genes are TRBV28 and TRBJ2-7, with 10 bases aligning to TRBD2. This CDR3 contains 15 residues. Looked up from germline, CDR1 is MDHEN and CDR2 is SYDVKM. Trimming at V came to 0 bases and at J to 5 bases, leaving 4 bases not matched to a gene. The CDR3 DNA reads TGTGCCAGCAGTTTATGGAAAGCGGGAGGGGACGAGCAGTACTTC. The encoded protein is CASSLWKAGGDEQYF.

This clonotype showed up many times. This sequence joins TRBV30 and TRBJ2-3; weak D call: TRBD2 (5 bases). The germline gives CDR1 GTSNPN, CDR2 SVGIG (reference sequence). V was trimmed by 5 bases and J by 3 bases, leaving 12 bases between them. The length of the CDR3 is 13 residues. CDR3 coding DNA: TGTGCCTGGCAGACGGGGTGGACAGATACGCAGTATTTT. Amino acids: CAWQTGWTDTQYF.

Ten or more counts support this clonotype. This rearrangement joins TRBV19 to TRBJ1-6, with TRBD1 matching 12 bases. This CDR3 spans 14 amino acids. Germline values: CDR1 LNHDA, CDR2 SQIVND (reference sequence). Unmatched junction bases numbered 4, after V lost 7 bases and J lost 9 bases. In nucleotides, the CDR3 is TGTGCCAGTACCGGGACAGGGGGCGGTTCACCCCTCCACTTT. Protein: CASTGTGGGSPLHF.

This clonotype was found many times. The conserved closing phenylalanine or tryptophan is absent in this CDR3, likely reflecting a read error. The chain uses TRBV20-1 and TRBJ1-3, with a tentative D call TRBD1 (5 bases). CDR3 length: 14 residues. Trimming shortened V by 1 base and J by 2 bases, and 9 bases separated the two germline ends. Germline values: CDR1 DFQATT, CDR2 SNEGSKA (reference sequence). The CDR3 sequence: CSARVRGAGNTIYS. CDR3 coding DNA: TGCAGTGCTAGAGTAAGGGGTGCTGGAAACACCATATATTCT.

This rearrangement joins TRBV12-5 to TRBJ1-4; D gene uncertain. The CDR3 covers 14 residues. Germline V gene lookup returns CDR1 LGHNT and CDR2 FRNRAP. V was cut by 1 base and J by 4 bases, with 7 bases left in between. For the CDR3, the DNA is TGTGCTAGTGGTTTGGGCAGTAATAATGAAAAACTGTTTTTT. It yields the protein CASGLGSNNEKLFF.

This clonotype was seen ten or more times. This chain joins TRBV6-6 and TRBJ1-6; TRBD1 agrees at 9 bases. The V and J ends lost 2 bases and 9 bases, in that order; junction bases with no gene match: 5. This CDR3 comprises 15 residues. The germline V gene has CDR1 MNHNY and CDR2 SVGAGI (reference sequence). The CDR3 protein is CASSYDGQGLSPLHF. The CDR3 DNA is TGTGCCAGCAGTTACGATGGACAGGGGCTTTCACCCCTCCACTTT.

This clonotype was seen a few times. This may be a read error: a much more frequent sequence differs by one nucleotide. J is TRBJ2-7 and V is TRBV20-1; D possibly corresponds to TRBD2 (6 bases). V was trimmed by 7 bases and J by 1 base, leaving 14 bases between them. The V gene's germline CDR1 is DFQATT and CDR2 SNEGSKA (reference sequence). The CDR3 spans 13 residues. CDR3 in amino acids: CSVVGGSSYEQYF. The CDR3, as DNA: TGCAGTGTCGTCGGGGGTTCTTCCTACGAGCAGTACTTC.

Many counts were recorded for this clonotype. A read error may produce the germline difference seen at one junction end. This chain links TRBV9 with TRBJ2-5; D may be TRBD1 (6 bases). The germline V gene encodes CDR1 SGDLS and CDR2 YYNGEE. The CDR3 is made up of 14 amino acids. The CDR3 loop reads CASSGDMRQETQSF. In DNA form, the CDR3 reads TGTGCCAGCAGCGGGGACATGCGACAAGAGACCCAGTCCTTC.

Ten or more counts support this clonotype. The chain has TRBV20-1 and TRBJ2-3; TRBD2 matches 14 bases. CDR3 length: 15 amino acids. CDR1 DFQATT and CDR2 SNEGSKA come from the germline V gene (reference sequence). V lost 5 bases to trimming and J lost 5 bases; unmatched junction nucleotides: 6. The CDR3 loop is CSAGGLAGEEDTQYF. The CDR3 nucleotides are TGCAGTGCTGGGGGACTAGCGGGAGAGGAAGATACGCAGTATTTT.

This clonotype was counted ten times or more. The V and J genes are TRBV29-1 and TRBJ2-4; a weak D match, TRBD1 (5 bases). CDR1 is SQVTM and CDR2 is ANQGSEA in the germline V gene. This CDR3 has 11 amino acids. Trimming shortened V by 4 bases and J by 5 bases, and 6 bases separated the two germline ends. The DNA of the CDR3 is TGCAGCGTTGTCAGGGAAAACATTCAGTACTTC. Its translation: CSVVRENIQYF.

This clonotype was seen ten or more times. The chain combines TRBV5-6 with TRBJ2-6; a possible D gene is TRBD1 (5 bases). CDR1 and CDR2 from the germline V gene are SGHDT and YYEEEE. V lost 2 bases and J 9 bases, leaving 9 bases between the germline ends. The length of the CDR3 is 13 residues. CDR3 coding DNA: TGTGCCAGCAGCTTCGGACACATCAACGTCCTGACTTTC. Its protein product is CASSFGHINVLTF.

Ten or more counts support this clonotype. The chain employs TRBV2 and TRBJ2-7; TRBD2 matches 11 bases. Per germline, CDR1 SNHLY and CDR2 FYNNEI. The CDR3 has 18 amino acids. Germline trimming cut 6 bases from V and 3 bases from J; bases unmatched to any gene: 16. The CDR3 spells CASSHALAGVNQIYEQYF. The CDR3 DNA follows: TGTGCCAGCAGCCACGCACTAGCGGGAGTCAATCAGATCTACGAGCAGTACTTC. The full variable domain, rest sourced from reference TRBV2 and TRBJ2-7, is EPEVTQTPSHQVTQMGQEVILRCVPISNHLYFYWYRQILGQKVEFLVSFYNNEISEKSEIFDDQFSVERPDGSNFTLKIRSTKLEDSAMYFCASSHALAGVNQIYEQYFGPGTRLTVT.

Of note for this clonotype: One base away lies a much larger clone, so this may be a sequencing read error. The rearrangement uses TRBV5-5 and TRBJ2-2; 9 bases map to TRBD2. The CDR3 is made up of 20 amino acids. Germline V gene data show CDR1 as SGHKS and CDR2 as YYEKEE (reference sequence). V shed 5 bases, J shed 6 bases, and the junction held 23 bases outside the gene matches. The CDR3 DNA sequence: TGTGCCAGCAGACCCGGGCCGAGGTGGACTAGCGAGAGTTTGTCCGGGGAGCTGTTTTTT. Its protein product is CASRPGPRWTSESLSGELFF.